These 20 T cell receptor beta chains came from one sample sequenced in a study of T cells in Graves' hyperthyroidism and ophthalmopathy. Amplification of TCR beta CDR3 regions used RNA as the template. A set of HTBI primers served as the primers for a first-round RT-PCR of the TCR CDR3. TCRdb reprocessed the multiplex PCR reads via MiXCR and lists one record per CDR3 protein. The sample shows approximately 360,000 distinct CDR3 sequences, around 25% of them seen only once. The sequenced sample was blood. The receptors were sampled from a man in his fifties or sixties with Graves' hyperthyroidism.

The rearrangement links TRBV7-6 to TRBJ2-7; either TRBD1 or TRBD2 may supply D (5 bases each). Trimming stripped 4 bases from V and 6 bases from J, with 13 bases between. The CDR3 runs 13 residues. Germline CDR1 SGHVS, CDR2 FNYEAQ. CDR3 sequence reads: CASSSIAGGEQYF. In DNA, the CDR3 is TGTGCCAGCAGCTCCATAGCTGGGGGCGAGCAGTACTTC.

This clonotype came up a few times. The gene calls are TRBV24-1 and TRBJ1-2; 11 bases agree with TRBD1. The junction had 5 bases not matched to a gene; V was cut back by 4 bases and J by 8 bases. CDR1 and CDR2 from the germline V gene are KGHDR and SFDVKD. CDR3 length equals 14 residues. The CDR3 DNA sequence: TGTGCCACCAGTGACTTACGGACAGGGGGCGGCTACACCTTC. Amino acids: CATSDLRTGGGYTF.

The CDR3 DNA is TGTGCCAGCAGTTCCGTACAGATAAACACCGGGGAGCTGTTTTTT. It encodes CASSSVQINTGELFF. The chain is built from TRBV27 and TRBJ2-2; D gene unclear. There are 15 residues in the CDR3. Per the germline V gene, CDR1 is MNHEY and CDR2 is SMNVEV (reference sequence). Trimming stripped 4 bases from V and 2 bases from J, with 11 bases between.

The table lists this clonotype with a count of one. A much larger clonotype is one base distant, so this may be a read error. J is TRBJ2-1 and V is TRBV6-2 or TRBV6-3; TRBD2 matches at 7 bases. V shed 8 bases and J 0 bases; nucleotides not matched to a gene: 19. CDR3 length equals 19 residues. Germline V gene sequence: CDR1 MNHEY, CDR2 SVGEGT. CDR3 sequence (DNA): TGTGCCAGCTCCAAGGTGACTAGCAGGAGCCGCAGCTCCTACAATGAGCAGTTCTTC. This gives the protein CASSKVTSRSRSSYNEQFF.

This clonotype was seen only once. The chain is built from TRBV7-9 and TRBJ1-1, with D tentatively TRBD1 (6 bases). The CDR3 spans 15 residues. Germline V CDR1 and CDR2: SEHNR, FQNEAQ (reference sequence). V was trimmed by 4 bases and J by 6 bases, leaving 18 bases between them. CDR3 bases: TGTGCCAGCAGCTCCAACAGGGAGCTTAAGGCTGAAGCTTTCTTT. Amino acids: CASSSNRELKAEAFF.

This clonotype showed up just a few times. The chain couples TRBV5-1 to TRBJ2-7; 12 bases align to TRBD2. V gave up 2 bases and J gave up 3 bases; unmatched junction bases: 15. Germline V gene data show CDR1 as SGHRS and CDR2 as YFSETQ. There are 19 residues in the CDR3. The CDR3, as DNA: TGCGCCAGCAGCTTAGGCCGGGACACCTTACTAGCGGGAGGCTACGAGCAGTACTTC. The encoded protein is CASSLGRDTLLAGGYEQYF. The whole variable domain, filled in from reference TRBV5-1 and TRBJ2-7, reads KAGVTQTPRYLIKTRGQQVTLSCSPISGHRSVSWYQQTPGQGLQFLFEYFSETQRNKGNFPGRFSGRQFSNSRSEMNVSTLELGDSALYLCASSLGRDTLLAGGYEQYFGPGTRLTVT.

This clonotype was observed a single time. Since the CDR3 does not end with the conserved phenylalanine or tryptophan, this likely comes from a read error. J is TRBJ2-1 and V is TRBV3-1; D unclear. In germline, CDR1 is LGHDT, CDR2 YNNKEL (reference sequence). CDR3 size: 17 residues. Between the trimmed V and J ends, which lost 1 base and 1 base, there was a span of 14 bases. The chain's CDR3 is CASSQVDSLDSYNEQFL. DNA for the CDR3: TGTGCCAGCAGCCAAGTAGATTCCCTGGATTCCTACAATGAGCAGTTCCTC.

This clonotype was observed at least ten times. This chain connects TRBV20-1 to TRBJ2-3; 14 bases are shared with TRBD2. This CDR3 has 16 residues. The ends lost 6 bases at V and 4 bases at J; junction bases unmatched: 9. Germline CDR1 reads DFQATT; CDR2 reads SNEGSKA (reference sequence). Here the CDR3 reads CSARLAGGPRPDTQYF. CDR3 bases: TGCAGTGCAAGACTAGCGGGAGGGCCTAGGCCAGATACGCAGTATTTT.

In DNA form, the CDR3 reads TGTGCCAGCAGCTTAACGGCAGGACAGCAGTTCTTC. It codes for CASSLTAGQQFF. This sequence joins TRBV7-3 and TRBJ2-1; D remains ambiguous. V dropped 0 bases and J dropped 11 bases, with 8 bases sitting between them. The CDR3 totals 12 residues. Germline CDR1 reads SGHTA; CDR2 reads FQGTGA.

The chain carries TRBV3-1 and TRBJ2-7; perhaps TRBD1 as D (6 bases). Germline-derived CDR1 and CDR2 are LGHDT and YNNKEL (reference sequence). The CDR3 extends over 18 amino acids. V dropped 0 bases and J dropped 7 bases, with 25 bases sitting between them. The CDR3 DNA reads as TGTGCCAGCAGCCAAGACATCCCCGGACCGAACACAGGGAATGAGCAGTACTTC. It codes for CASSQDIPGPNTGNEQYF.

CDR3 DNA sequence: TGTGCCAGCGGGGATGTCGCGGGAGCCGGGGAGCTGTTTTTT. Protein sequence: CASGDVAGAGELFF. V gene TRBV11-2 combines with J gene TRBJ2-2, with 7 positions matching TRBD2. V was clipped by 8 bases and J by 6 bases; unmatched bases: 9. CDR3 size: 14 residues. Germline V gives CDR1 SGHAT, CDR2 FQNNGV.

The chain couples TRBV29-1 to TRBJ2-7; 7 positions match TRBD2. This CDR3 has 12 residues. With V trimmed by 6 bases and J by 6 bases, 8 bases remained unmatched. Germline lookup yields CDR1 SQVTM and CDR2 ANQGSEA. CDR3 region: CSVAAGVGEQYF. The CDR3 DNA reads as TGCAGCGTCGCCGCGGGAGTGGGCGAGCAGTACTTC.

The rearrangement joins TRBV9 to TRBJ1-6; 8 bases line up with TRBD1. Germline V gene sequence: CDR1 SGDLS, CDR2 YYNGEE. The CDR3 totals 15 residues. V gave up 3 bases and J gave up 6 bases; unmatched junction bases: 5. CDR3 sequence reads: CASSAGQGPNSPLHF. DNA of the CDR3: TGTGCCAGCAGCGCAGGACAGGGTCCTAATTCACCCCTCCACTTT. Full variable domain (remainder filled in from reference TRBV9 and TRBJ1-6): DSGVTQTPKHLITATGQRVTLRCSPRSGDLSVYWYQQSLDQGLQFLIQYYNGEERAKGNILERFSAQQFPDLHSELNLSSLELGDSALYFCASSAGQGPNSPLHFGNGTRLTVT.

Details on this clonotype: A read error may explain this, as a much larger clone is one base away. The V call is TRBV30, the J call TRBJ1-1; weak D call: TRBD1 (6 bases). V was pared by 4 bases and J by 4 bases, with 16 bases between. The CDR3 is 14 amino acids. CDR1 and CDR2 from the germline V gene are GTSNPN and SVGIG (reference sequence). DNA of the CDR3: TGTGCCTGGAATTCCCCTACAGGGATCACTGAAGCTTTCTTT. Protein sequence: CAWNSPTGITEAFF.

For this clonotype: Possible read error: a much larger clone is one base away. This rearrangement joins TRBV7-9 to TRBJ2-3, with a weak D call TRBD2 (6 bases). Germline CDR1 and CDR2: SEHNR and FQNEAQ (reference sequence). The CDR3 length is 16 residues. CDR3 region: CVSSPRSSGVSDTQYF. CDR3 nucleotides: TGTGTCAGCAGCCCAAGGTCGTCGGGGGTTTCGGATACGCAGTATTTT.

This clonotype appeared a few times. This chain uses TRBV20-1 with TRBJ2-7, with D tentatively TRBD2 (6 bases). The ends were cut back, 3 bases at V and 3 bases at J, with 12 bases in the middle. Germline-derived CDR1 and CDR2 are DFQATT and SNEGSKA (reference sequence). The CDR3 covers 13 residues. CDR3 residues: CSARAGLLYEQYF. The DNA for the CDR3 is TGCAGTGCTAGGGCGGGACTTCTCTACGAGCAGTACTTC.

This clonotype has more than one count but fewer than ten. The chain is built from TRBV9 and TRBJ1-2, with 7 bases matching TRBD1. The CDR3 loop spans 16 amino acids. J gave up 8 bases and V 0 bases, and 13 bases lay outside the gene matches. CDR1 is SGDLS, CDR2 YYNGEE, per germline. In DNA form, the CDR3 reads TGTGCCAGCAGCGTAGACCCCAGGGACAGCACTCAGGGCTACACCTTC. Its protein is CASSVDPRDSTQGYTF.

This clonotype was detected a few times. J is TRBJ1-1 and V is TRBV2, with 7 nucleotides matching TRBD1. Germline V gene sequence: CDR1 SNHLY, CDR2 FYNNEI. The trim removed 6 bases at V and 1 base at J, leaving 14 bases unmatched. The CDR3 has 17 residues. CDR3 DNA sequence: TGTGCCAGCAGATTGTCAATCTTGACAGGGCCGAACACTGAAGCTTTCTTT. This translates into CASRLSILTGPNTEAFF.

This clonotype was counted at least ten times. The V gene is TRBV5-1, the J gene TRBJ2-7; a possible D gene is TRBD1 (6 bases). V lost 2 bases and J lost 2, with 8 bases in between. This CDR3 spans 13 amino acids. The V gene's germline CDR1 is SGHRS and CDR2 YFSETQ. CDR3 region: CASSFDRTYEQYF. As DNA, the CDR3 is TGCGCCAGCAGCTTTGACAGGACCTACGAGCAGTACTTC.

The genes are TRBV7-3 and TRBJ1-1; 9 bases agree with TRBD1. Trimming took 5 bases from V and 7 from J; bases not matched to a gene: 11. CDR3 length: 15 residues. CDR1 and CDR2 from the germline V gene are SGHTA and FQGTGA. The CDR3 nucleotides read TGTGCCAGCAGCCTAGAGCCGGGACAGGGAGTTGAAGCTTTCTTT. Amino acid sequence: CASSLEPGQGVEAFF.